A selection of T cell receptor beta chains follows, all from one sample in a study of T cells after yellow fever vaccination. TCRdb re-analysed the 5' RACE reads in MiXCR, keeping a single row per CDR3 protein. The sample carries approximately 600,000 distinct CDR3 sequences, over 9% recorded once. This specimen consisted of PBMCs, obtained on the day of the yellow fever booster vaccination. The receptors were sampled from a man aged 30 to 45 who received the YFV17D yellow fever vaccine. Both conserved end residues are part of each CDR3. Fields, in order: D gene, V gene, clone size, CDR3 length, J gene, CDR3 protein, CDR3 DNA. D genes are given only for firm matches. Some rows mark clone size as missing; the rest say once, few, many or name a class of expanded clone.

d_gene: TRBD2; v_gene: TRBV7-2; abundance: few; len: 13; j_gene: TRBJ2-5; CDR3aa: CASGRELKETQYF; CDR3nt: TGTGCCAGCGGGCGGGAGCTAAAAGAGACCCAGTACTTC
d_gene: TRBD2; v_gene: TRBV20-1; abundance: many; len: 13; j_gene: TRBJ2-1; CDR3aa: CSAQSGRGDEQFF; CDR3nt: TGCAGTGCCCAGAGCGGGAGGGGCGATGAGCAGTTCTTC
d_gene: -; v_gene: TRBV5-6; abundance: few; len: 15; j_gene: TRBJ2-7; CDR3aa: CASSSPQEAAYEQYF; CDR3nt: TGTGCCAGCAGCTCCCCGCAGGAGGCGGCCTACGAGCAGTACTTC
d_gene: TRBD1; v_gene: TRBV6-4; abundance: few; len: 14; j_gene: TRBJ2-2; CDR3aa: CASSHATGTGELFF; CDR3nt: TGTGCCAGCAGCCACGCGACAGGGACCGGGGAGCTGTTTTTT
d_gene: -; v_gene: TRBV6-1; abundance: -; len: 16; j_gene: TRBJ1-1; CDR3aa: CASSEGGTIMNTEAFF; CDR3nt: TGTGCCAGCAGTGAGGGGGGGACGATCATGAACACTGAAGCTTTCTTT
d_gene: TRBD2; v_gene: TRBV4-3; abundance: many; len: 16; j_gene: TRBJ2-1; CDR3aa: CASSQDAGGSYNEQFF; CDR3nt: TGCGCCAGCAGCCAAGATGCGGGGGGTTCCTACAATGAGCAGTTCTTC
d_gene: TRBD1; v_gene: TRBV12-3/TRBV12-4; abundance: -; len: 15; j_gene: TRBJ2-6; CDR3aa: CAGGQGAVGANVLTF; CDR3nt: TGTGCCGGTGGACAGGGGGCTGTCGGGGCCAACGTCCTGACTTTC
d_gene: TRBD1; v_gene: TRBV5-1; abundance: -; len: 14; j_gene: TRBJ1-1; CDR3aa: CASSQGQGGTEAFF; CDR3nt: TGCGCCAGCAGCCAAGGACAGGGGGGCACTGAAGCTTTCTTT
d_gene: -; v_gene: TRBV4-3; abundance: many; len: 12; j_gene: TRBJ2-1; CDR3aa: CASSQEGGEQFF; CDR3nt: TGCGCCAGCAGCCAAGAAGGGGGTGAGCAGTTCTTC
d_gene: TRBD2; v_gene: TRBV11-1; abundance: few; len: 17; j_gene: TRBJ2-1; CDR3aa: CASSLYIGTSGSRQQFF; CDR3nt: TGTGCCAGCAGCTTATATATCGGGACTAGCGGGAGTCGTCAGCAGTTCTTC
d_gene: TRBD1; v_gene: TRBV9; abundance: -; len: 14; j_gene: TRBJ2-1; CDR3aa: CASSVDRGFNEQFF; CDR3nt: TGTGCCAGCAGCGTAGACAGGGGGTTCAATGAGCAGTTCTTC
d_gene: TRBD2; v_gene: TRBV7-2; abundance: few; len: 15; j_gene: TRBJ2-1; CDR3aa: CASSSQREGYNEQFF; CDR3nt: TGTGCCAGCAGCTCCCAGCGGGAGGGTTACAATGAGCAGTTCTTC
d_gene: -; v_gene: TRBV9; abundance: few; len: 14; j_gene: TRBJ2-5; CDR3aa: CASSGGTPRGTQYF; CDR3nt: TGTGCCAGCAGCGGGGGGACCCCAAGGGGGACCCAGTACTTC
d_gene: -; v_gene: TRBV5-4; abundance: -; len: 14; j_gene: TRBJ2-7; CDR3aa: CASSGTRALHEQYF; CDR3nt: TGTGCCAGCAGCGGGACCCGCGCTCTTCACGAGCAGTACTTC
d_gene: -; v_gene: TRBV20-1; abundance: -; len: 12; j_gene: TRBJ2-5; CDR3aa: CSARYRAQTQYF; CDR3nt: TGCAGTGCTAGGTACAGGGCCCAGACCCAGTACTTC
d_gene: -; v_gene: TRBV7-8; abundance: -; len: 12; j_gene: TRBJ2-5; CDR3aa: CASSFPVETQYF; CDR3nt: TGTGCCAGCAGCTTTCCCGTAGAGACCCAGTACTTC
d_gene: TRBD2; v_gene: TRBV7-2; abundance: -; len: 16; j_gene: TRBJ2-5; CDR3aa: CASSSAGTWLGETQYF; CDR3nt: TGTGCCAGCAGCTCAGCGGGGACTTGGCTTGGTGAGACCCAGTACTTC
d_gene: -; v_gene: TRBV7-2; abundance: -; len: 15; j_gene: TRBJ1-1; CDR3aa: CASSLEGEVNTEAFF; CDR3nt: TGTGCCAGCAGCTTAGAAGGGGAGGTGAACACTGAAGCTTTCTTT
d_gene: -; v_gene: TRBV27; abundance: -; len: 13; j_gene: TRBJ2-7; CDR3aa: CASSFPDGHEQYF; CDR3nt: TGTGCCAGCAGTTTTCCCGACGGGCACGAGCAGTACTTC
d_gene: -; v_gene: TRBV7-6; abundance: -; len: 12; j_gene: TRBJ1-6; CDR3aa: CASSSDASPLHF; CDR3nt: TGTGCCAGCAGCTCCGATGCCTCACCCCTCCACTTT
d_gene: TRBD1; v_gene: TRBV6-1; abundance: -; len: 16; j_gene: TRBJ2-5; CDR3aa: CASRSRDRGFQETQYF; CDR3nt: TGTGCCAGCAGAAGCCGGGACAGGGGCTTCCAAGAGACCCAGTACTTC
d_gene: -; v_gene: TRBV10-2; abundance: few; len: 12; j_gene: TRBJ2-7; CDR3aa: CASRRRNEGQYF; CDR3nt: TGCGCCAGCCGGCGACGCAACGAAGGGCAGTACTTC
d_gene: -; v_gene: TRBV9; abundance: -; len: 15; j_gene: TRBJ2-7; CDR3aa: CASSVDGGAPYEQYF; CDR3nt: TGTGCCAGCAGCGTAGATGGAGGCGCCCCCTACGAGCAGTACTTC
d_gene: -; v_gene: TRBV9; abundance: -; len: 15; j_gene: TRBJ2-2; CDR3aa: CASSPHGDPTGELFF; CDR3nt: TGTGCCAGCAGCCCACATGGGGATCCCACCGGGGAGCTGTTTTTT
d_gene: -; v_gene: TRBV20-1; abundance: few; len: 16; j_gene: TRBJ2-1; CDR3aa: CSASLAGLSSYNEQFF; CDR3nt: TGCAGTGCTAGCCTGGCCGGCCTGAGCTCCTACAATGAGCAGTTCTTC
d_gene: TRBD2; v_gene: TRBV11-2; abundance: -; len: 15; j_gene: TRBJ2-3; CDR3aa: CASSFSGRATDTQYF; CDR3nt: TGTGCCAGCAGCTTTAGCGGGAGGGCCACAGATACGCAGTATTTT
d_gene: -; v_gene: TRBV12-3/TRBV12-4; abundance: once; len: 18; j_gene: TRBJ1-2; CDR3aa: CARCFGSSVEETGWGYTF; CDR3nt: TGTGCCCGCTGTTTTGGGTCGAGTGTGGAAGAAACCGGTTGGGGCTACACCTTC
d_gene: -; v_gene: TRBV18; abundance: -; len: 16; j_gene: TRBJ1-2; CDR3aa: CASSPPDTRGIGGYTF; CDR3nt: TGTGCCAGCTCACCGCCGGATACCAGGGGCATCGGCGGCTACACCTTC
d_gene: -; v_gene: TRBV11-2; abundance: few; len: 15; j_gene: TRBJ2-3; CDR3aa: CASSSQVGSTDTQYF; CDR3nt: TGTGCCAGCAGCTCCCAGGTGGGCAGCACAGATACGCAGTATTTT
d_gene: -; v_gene: TRBV4-1; abundance: few; len: 14; j_gene: TRBJ1-1; CDR3aa: CASSQVQYLSGAFF; CDR3nt: TGCGCCAGCAGCCAGGTCCAATATTTAAGCGGAGCTTTCTTT
d_gene: -; v_gene: TRBV19; abundance: -; len: 15; j_gene: TRBJ2-7; CDR3aa: CASSITADPSYEQYF; CDR3nt: TGTGCCAGTAGTATTACGGCGGATCCCTCCTACGAGCAGTACTTC
d_gene: TRBD1; v_gene: TRBV7-8; abundance: -; len: 15; j_gene: TRBJ1-6; CDR3aa: CASSNRDSYNSPLHF; CDR3nt: TGTGCCAGCAGCAATCGGGACAGTTATAATTCACCCCTCCACTTT
d_gene: -; v_gene: TRBV7-8; abundance: few; len: 14; j_gene: TRBJ2-5; CDR3aa: CASSLGYSRETQYF; CDR3nt: TGTGCCAGCAGCTTAGGGTATTCGCGGGAGACCCAGTACTTC
d_gene: -; v_gene: TRBV5-1; abundance: -; len: 16; j_gene: TRBJ2-5; CDR3aa: CASSLAATASFRTQYF; CDR3nt: TGCGCCAGCAGCTTGGCCGCGACAGCCTCTTTCCGGACCCAGTACTTC
d_gene: -; v_gene: TRBV20-1; abundance: -; len: 12; j_gene: TRBJ2-3; CDR3aa: CSAPRGTDTQYF; CDR3nt: TGCAGTGCTCCACGCGGCACAGATACGCAGTATTTT
d_gene: -; v_gene: TRBV6-6; abundance: many; len: 13; j_gene: TRBJ2-7; CDR3aa: CASSSVLGFEQYF; CDR3nt: TGTGCCAGCAGTTCGGTTTTGGGTTTCGAGCAGTACTTC
d_gene: -; v_gene: TRBV20-1; abundance: -; len: 13; j_gene: TRBJ1-1; CDR3aa: CSASSALNTEAFF; CDR3nt: TGCAGTGCTAGTAGCGCGTTGAACACTGAAGCTTTCTTT
d_gene: -; v_gene: TRBV4-3; abundance: few; len: 13; j_gene: TRBJ1-1; CDR3aa: CASSQTSGTEAFF; CDR3nt: TGCGCCAGCAGCCAAACCTCCGGCACTGAAGCTTTCTTT
d_gene: -; v_gene: TRBV30; abundance: few; len: 14; j_gene: TRBJ2-1; CDR3aa: CAWRIFSSYNEQFF; CDR3nt: TGTGCCTGGCGAATTTTCAGCTCCTACAATGAGCAGTTCTTC
d_gene: -; v_gene: TRBV3-1; abundance: -; len: 16; j_gene: TRBJ1-4; CDR3aa: CASSPGLVGGNEKLFF; CDR3nt: TGTGCCAGCAGCCCCGGTTTGGTCGGGGGAAATGAAAAACTGTTTTTT
d_gene: -; v_gene: TRBV5-1; abundance: few; len: 14; j_gene: TRBJ1-4; CDR3aa: CASSLERAGEKLFF; CDR3nt: TGCGCCAGCAGCTTGGAGAGGGCTGGAGAAAAACTGTTTTTT
d_gene: -; v_gene: TRBV20-1; abundance: -; len: 17; j_gene: TRBJ1-1; CDR3aa: CSAQSTGPRIMNTEAFF; CDR3nt: TGCAGTGCCCAAAGTACAGGGCCCAGAATCATGAACACTGAAGCTTTCTTT